This T cell receptor (beta chain) stems from a study of T cell changes during pregnancy in multiple sclerosis. The ends lost 3 bases at V and 8 bases at J; junction bases unmatched: 8. CDR1 and CDR2 (germline): SQVTM, ANQGSEA. The CDR3 covers 13 residues. The assay was immunoSEQ multiplex PCR, and TCRdb's table has in-frame clones only and misses some. This table has roughly 39,000 clones, roughly 93% appearing once. Specimen: PBMCs (not recorded whether the cells were cultured). The chain recombines TRBV29-1 with TRBJ1-2; TRBD1 matches at 8 bases. This receptor was obtained from a female donor with multiple sclerosis, enrolled in a pregnancy study. The CDR3 here is CSVEGQELEGYTF. DNA of the CDR3: TGCAGCGTTGAGGGACAGGAGCTGGAGGGCTACACCTTC.